This paragraph reports one T cell receptor beta chain. It was patients with CD8+CD57+ cell expansion by flow cytometry who were chosen for sequencing. Genomic DNA, serving as template, underwent TCR beta VDJ and CDR3 profiling. MiXCR, run by TCRdb on the reads, gives a single entry per CDR3 protein. The table has under 250,000 distinct CDR3 sequences, approximately 60% seen once. Trimming pared 4 bases from V and 5 bases from J, leaving 20 bases between. Germline CDR1 is LNHDA and CDR2 is SQIVND (reference sequence). CDR3 length: 16 amino acids. These data originate in a study of CD8+CD57+ T cells in acquired aplastic anemia.

The clonotype was recovered from a human donor with aplastic anemia. What was sequenced was sorted CD4+, CD8+, or CD8+CD57+ T cells (not recorded which) from PBMCs. The rearrangement uses TRBV19 and TRBJ2-5; D might be TRBD1 or TRBD2, each matching 5 bases. As DNA, the CDR3 is TGTGCCAGTAGTACCCCAAGGGGAGTGGCTGGGGAGACCCAGTACTTC. Its protein product is CASSTPRGVAGETQYF.